The rows below give T cell receptor beta chains drawn from one sample of a study of technical replicates of blood from a few donors. Generated by immunoSEQ multiplex PCR, the TCRdb table keeps only in-frame clones and is missing some. The sample includes under 80,000 clones, under 90% seen only once; the top ten take about 5%. The sequencing sample was made of PBMCs. These receptor sequences come from a human donor in good health. Some clones in this sample may be carry-over from other donors' samples. Each CDR3 is given with its conserved first and last residue. D genes are given only for firm matches. Size is stated for part of the rows, as once, few or many counts, or as a class when the clone is expanded.

abundance: -
j_gene: TRBJ2-7
d_gene: TRBD1
v_gene: TRBV7-2
CDR3aa: CASSRGGTGVYEQYF
CDR3nt: TGTGCCAGCAGCCGGGGCGGGACAGGGGTCTACGAGCAGTACTTC

abundance: few
j_gene: TRBJ1-6
d_gene: -
v_gene: TRBV6-5
CDR3aa: CASSYDQAPSPLHF
CDR3nt: TGTGCCAGCAGTTACGATCAGGCCCCTTCACCCCTCCACTTT

abundance: -
j_gene: TRBJ2-1
d_gene: TRBD2
v_gene: TRBV18
CDR3aa: CASSGGLASHNEQFF
CDR3nt: TGTGCCAGCTCGGGAGGACTAGCGAGCCACAATGAGCAGTTCTTC

abundance: -
j_gene: TRBJ2-4
d_gene: -
v_gene: TRBV7-2
CDR3aa: CASSLGRWGDRDQYF
CDR3nt: TGTGCCAGCAGCTTAGGCCGCTGGGGGGACCGGGATCAGTACTTC

abundance: few
j_gene: TRBJ2-1
d_gene: -
v_gene: TRBV7-3
CDR3aa: CASSFSRGNYNEQFF
CDR3nt: TGTGCCAGCAGCTTTAGCAGGGGTAACTACAATGAGCAGTTCTTC

abundance: -
j_gene: TRBJ1-1
d_gene: TRBD1
v_gene: TRBV2
CDR3aa: CASSDQGVEAFF
CDR3nt: TGTGCCAGCAGTGACCAGGGGGTAGAAGCTTTCTTT

abundance: -
j_gene: TRBJ2-2
d_gene: TRBD2
v_gene: TRBV9
CDR3aa: CASSPRGAGSNTGELFF
CDR3nt: TGTGCCAGCAGCCCGAGGGGAGCGGGGTCGAACACCGGGGAGCTGTTTTTT

abundance: -
j_gene: TRBJ2-1
d_gene: TRBD1
v_gene: TRBV4-1
CDR3aa: CASRHTGGSYNEQFF
CDR3nt: TGCGCCAGCAGACATACAGGGGGCTCCTACAATGAGCAGTTCTTC

abundance: -
j_gene: TRBJ2-2
d_gene: TRBD2
v_gene: TRBV7-9
CDR3aa: CASSLGLAGYTGELFF
CDR3nt: TGTGCCAGCAGTTTGGGACTAGCGGGGTACACCGGGGAGCTGTTTTTT

abundance: -
j_gene: TRBJ1-6
d_gene: TRBD1
v_gene: TRBV4-1
CDR3aa: CASSQYLQGEGSPLHF
CDR3nt: TGCGCCAGCAGCCAATATCTTCAGGGGGAAGGTTCACCCCTCCACTTT

abundance: -
j_gene: TRBJ1-5
d_gene: -
v_gene: TRBV4-1
CDR3aa: CASSKDIASNQPQHF
CDR3nt: TGCGCCAGCAGCAAAGATATTGCGAGCAATCAGCCCCAGCATTTT

abundance: once
j_gene: TRBJ2-1
d_gene: TRBD1
v_gene: TRBV25-1
CDR3aa: CARSQGDSYNEQFF
CDR3nt: TGTGCCAGAAGCCAGGGGGATTCCTACAATGAGCAGTTCTTC

abundance: -
j_gene: TRBJ2-5
d_gene: TRBD1
v_gene: TRBV18
CDR3aa: CASSPPNRGGTGETQYF
CDR3nt: TGTGCCAGCTCACCACCGAACAGGGGTGGGACCGGAGAGACCCAGTACTTC

abundance: -
j_gene: TRBJ1-4
d_gene: TRBD1
v_gene: TRBV25-1
CDR3aa: CASSEYRDSNEKLFF
CDR3nt: TGTGCCAGCAGTGAGTACCGGGACAGTAATGAAAAACTGTTTTTT

abundance: -
j_gene: TRBJ1-2
d_gene: -
v_gene: TRBV27
CDR3aa: CASSFGGNYGYTF
CDR3nt: TGTGCCAGCAGTTTTGGAGGGAACTATGGCTACACCTTC

abundance: once
j_gene: TRBJ2-1
d_gene: TRBD1
v_gene: TRBV7-6
CDR3aa: CASSLGGARDRFNEQFF
CDR3nt: TGTGCCAGCAGCTTAGGGGGAGCGCGGGACAGGTTCAATGAGCAGTTCTTC

abundance: -
j_gene: TRBJ2-3
d_gene: TRBD2
v_gene: TRBV5-1
CDR3aa: CASSLVPAGGITDTQYF
CDR3nt: TGCGCCAGCAGCTTGGTTCCCGCGGGGGGGATCACAGATACGCAGTATTTT